The 28 T cell receptor beta chains in this list originate from one sample, sequenced in a study of blood T cell repertoires in COVID-19. Assay: immunoSEQ multiplex PCR; the TCRdb copy retains only in-frame clones and omits some. The sample lists about 15,000 clones, roughly 91% seen once, with under 2.5% in the top ten. Sequencing input: peripheral blood. The receptor source for this set is a woman aged 70-85 years in a cohort sampled during active or convalescent COVID-19.

The rearrangement links TRBV6-5 to TRBJ2-4; possibly TRBD2 for D (6 bases). Trimming cost V 6 bases and J 0 bases, with 6 bases left between them. CDR1 is MNHEY and CDR2 is SVGAGI in the germline V gene. The CDR3 length is 13 residues. CDR3 loop: CASSGGAKNIQYF. The CDR3, as DNA: TGTGCCAGCAGCGGGGGAGCCAAAAACATTCAGTACTTC.

The CDR3 DNA reads TGTGCCAGCAGTTTATCTAACAGGGGGCTGGGCAATGAGCAGTTCTTC. Protein product: CASSLSNRGLGNEQFF. This chain uses TRBV28 with TRBJ2-1; 9 bases map to TRBD1. Trimming removed 1 base from V and 6 bases from J; junction bases left unmatched: 7. This CDR3 has 16 residues. The germline V gene has CDR1 MDHEN and CDR2 SYDVKM. The complete variable domain, with remaining parts taken from reference TRBV28 and TRBJ2-1, reads DVKVTQSSRYLVKRTGEKVFLECVQDMDHENMFWYRQDPGLGLRLIYFSYDVKMKEKGDIPEGYSVSREKKERFSLILESASTNQTSMYLCASSLSNRGLGNEQFFGPGTRLTVL.

The chain joins TRBV11-2 to TRBJ2-7, with 9 bases lining up with TRBD1. V shed 5 bases and J 4 bases; nucleotides not matched to a gene: 6. The CDR3 runs 14 residues. Looked up from germline, CDR1 is SGHAT and CDR2 is FQNNGV. The chain's CDR3 is CASSLRDRVYEQYF. CDR3 sequence (DNA): TGTGCCAGCAGCCTCCGGGACAGGGTGTACGAGCAGTACTTC.

The rearrangement uses TRBV5-1 and TRBJ1-1; D gene ambiguous. V lost 0 bases and J lost 4, with 7 bases in between. Germline V gene sequence: CDR1 SGHRS, CDR2 YFSETQ. The CDR3 has 13 amino acids. CDR3 residues: CASSLVGSTEAFF. Written as DNA, the CDR3 is TGCGCCAGCAGCTTGGTCGGTAGCACTGAAGCTTTCTTT.

The rearrangement links TRBV7-9 to TRBJ1-4; D may be TRBD1 (5 bases). The CDR3 is made up of 14 amino acids. Trimming took 7 bases from V and 6 from J, leaving 15 bases between them. Per germline, CDR1 SEHNR and CDR2 FQNEAQ (reference sequence). CDR3 region: CASTMRGMDEKLFF. The DNA for the CDR3 is TGTGCCAGCACCATGCGGGGGATGGATGAAAAACTGTTTTTT.

This chain links TRBV7-2 with TRBJ1-2; TRBD1 is a possible D gene (5 bases). V dropped 5 bases and J dropped 7 bases, with 23 bases sitting between them. The CDR3 runs to 16 residues. Germline V CDR1 and CDR2: SGHTA, FQGNSA. The CDR3 loop reads CASSLGPVGGFRGYTF. As DNA, the CDR3 is TGTGCCAGCAGCCTGGGGCCAGTGGGTGGGTTCCGTGGCTACACCTTC.

The chain couples TRBV4-1 to TRBJ1-2; 11 bases agree with TRBD1. V was pared by 4 bases and J by 6 bases, with 16 bases of the junction left unmatched. The CDR3 extends over 18 amino acids. Germline CDR1 is MGHRA and CDR2 is YSYEKL. The CDR3 spells CASSPRQGPGTGGNGYTF. As DNA, the CDR3 is TGCGCCAGCAGCCCCCGACAAGGTCCCGGGACAGGGGGGAATGGCTACACCTTC.

The V and J genes are TRBV5-6 and TRBJ2-5; D remains unclear. Trimming removed 1 base from V and 2 bases from J, with 12 bases in between. The length of the CDR3 is 15 residues. CDR1 is SGHDT, CDR2 YYEEEE, per germline. CDR3 amino acids: CASSLIVGTQETQYF. The CDR3 DNA is TGTGCCAGCAGCTTGATTGTGGGCACACAAGAGACCCAGTACTTC.

V is TRBV9 and J is TRBJ1-4; D unresolved. Trimming left V 4 bases short and J 7 bases short, with 17 bases between. Per germline, CDR1 SGDLS and CDR2 YYNGEE. The CDR3 is 15 residues long. The CDR3 sequence is CASSPGGRALEKLFF. The CDR3 coding sequence is TGTGCCAGCAGCCCCGGAGGGAGGGCGCTTGAAAAACTGTTTTTT.

This clone was seen a single time. The chain uses TRBV29-1 and TRBJ1-2; D unclear. Germline CDR1 SQVTM, CDR2 ANQGSEA. This CDR3 is built from 12 residues. Trimming took 4 bases from V and 2 from J, leaving 8 bases between them. The CDR3 spells CSVVTGNYGYTF. For the CDR3, the DNA is TGCAGCGTTGTCACGGGAAACTATGGCTACACCTTC.

V is TRBV7-9 and J is TRBJ2-3; 8 nucleotides match TRBD2. The CDR3 sequence is 16 residues long. Trimming cost V 4 bases and J 2 bases; bases outside gene matches: 8. Germline V gene sequence: CDR1 SEHNR, CDR2 FQNEAQ (reference sequence). The CDR3 reads CASSSLWRGVTDTQYF. In DNA, the CDR3 is TGTGCCAGCAGCTCGCTCTGGCGGGGGGTCACAGATACGCAGTATTTT.

The J gene is TRBJ1-1, the V gene TRBV30; D is perhaps TRBD1 (5 bases). The germline V gene encodes CDR1 GTSNPN and CDR2 SVGIG (reference sequence). V lost 3 bases, J lost 11 bases, and 16 bases lay in between. The CDR3 loop spans 12 amino acids. The CDR3 DNA sequence: TGTGCCTGGAGCGTAACCCAATCAGGGGCTTTCTTT. Its translation is CAWSVTQSGAFF.

This chain joins TRBV5-1 and TRBJ1-3, with D perhaps TRBD1 (5 bases). The CDR3 runs to 13 residues. V lost 4 bases, J lost 1 base, and 6 bases lay in between. Germline V gene lookup returns CDR1 SGHRS and CDR2 YFSETQ. The CDR3 protein is CASSQGSGNTIYF. CDR3 DNA: TGCGCCAGCAGCCAGGGATCTGGAAACACCATATATTTT.

This chain joins TRBV28 and TRBJ1-2; 11 bases are a match to TRBD1. The CDR3 totals 16 residues. V was clipped by 5 bases and J by 4 bases; unmatched bases: 9. Looked up from germline, CDR1 is MDHEN and CDR2 is SYDVKM. The chain's CDR3 is CASSPGTGGFFYGYTF. As DNA, the CDR3 is TGTGCCAGCAGTCCCGGGACAGGGGGGTTTTTCTATGGCTACACCTTC.

This clone is a singleton in its sample. This chain connects TRBV9 to TRBJ2-7, with D possibly matching TRBD2 (7 bases). V was pared by 0 bases and J by 0 bases, with 13 bases between. The CDR3 totals 16 residues. Germline V gene data show CDR1 as SGDLS and CDR2 as YYNGEE. For the CDR3, the DNA is TGTGCCAGCAGCGTAGAACGAGGGGGGGACTCCTACGAGCAGTACTTC. This encodes CASSVERGGDSYEQYF.

The chain employs TRBV7-9 and TRBJ1-3, with 10 bases that match TRBD1. The CDR3 sequence is 16 residues long. V was pared by 5 bases and J by 3 bases, with 7 bases of the junction left unmatched. CDR1 and CDR2 from the germline V gene are SEHNR and FQNEAQ (reference sequence). The CDR3 bases are TGTGCCAGCAGCCCACAGACAGGGGGCAATGGAAACACCATATATTTT. Translation: CASSPQTGGNGNTIYF.

The chain employs TRBV18 and TRBJ2-2, with D perhaps TRBD1 (5 bases). The CDR3 covers 14 residues. The V gene's germline CDR1 is KGHSH and CDR2 LQKENI. V dropped 6 bases and J dropped 7 bases, with 15 bases sitting between them. For the CDR3, the DNA is TGTGCCAGCTCGGCAGGGTCCGGCATCGGGGAGCTGTTTTTT. Translation gives CASSAGSGIGELFF.

This chain joins TRBV28 and TRBJ2-7; TRBD2 might be the D (5 bases). The CDR3 is made up of 14 amino acids. V was shortened by 6 bases and J by 2 bases, with 14 bases between the two germline ends. The germline V gene has CDR1 MDHEN and CDR2 SYDVKM. CDR3 coding DNA: TGTGCCAGCAGCACCGGGGTACTACCCTACGAGCAGTACTTC. Its protein is CASSTGVLPYEQYF.

The V and J genes are TRBV18 and TRBJ2-5, with 8 bases matching TRBD1. CDR3 length: 17 amino acids. The germline CDR1 and CDR2 sequences are KGHSH and LQKENI. The ends lost 3 bases at V and 3 bases at J; junction bases unmatched: 12. CDR3 region: CASSPMFLGQGKETQYF. CDR3 sequence (DNA): TGTGCCAGCTCACCGATGTTCCTAGGACAGGGAAAAGAGACCCAGTACTTC.

The CDR3 sequence: CSARDLGEQYF. CDR3 DNA sequence: TGCAGTGCTAGAGATCTCGGGGAGCAGTACTTC. V gene TRBV20-1 combines with J gene TRBJ2-7; D uncertain. This CDR3 region has 11 residues. V lost 0 bases and J lost 7, with 7 bases in between. CDR1 is DFQATT and CDR2 is SNEGSKA in the germline V gene (reference sequence).

The chain joins TRBV4-3 to TRBJ2-3; D remains unclear. V lost 0 bases, J lost 0 bases, and 10 bases lay in between. The CDR3 has 16 amino acids. CDR1 is LGHNA and CDR2 is YSLEER in the germline V gene. DNA for the CDR3: TGCGCCAGCAGCCAAGATCTGTTCGGGAGCACAGATACGCAGTATTTT. Translating it yields CASSQDLFGSTDTQYF.

The rearrangement joins TRBV24-1 to TRBJ2-3, with 10 bases matching TRBD1. The V gene end was trimmed by 7 bases and the J gene end by 1 base; junction bases not matched to a gene: 1. The CDR3 covers 14 residues. The germline CDR1 and CDR2 sequences are KGHDR and SFDVKD. This CDR3 is CATRDRGRTDTQYF. CDR3 DNA: TGTGCCACCAGAGACAGGGGGCGCACAGATACGCAGTATTTT.

The V gene is TRBV2, the J gene TRBJ2-2; tentatively, D is TRBD2 (6 bases). Germline CDR1 and CDR2: SNHLY and FYNNEI. The V and J ends lost 9 bases and 6 bases respectively, with 11 bases between them. CDR3 length equals 12 residues. The CDR3 is CASWTGAGELFF. The CDR3 DNA sequence: TGTGCCAGTTGGACGGGGGCCGGGGAGCTGTTTTTT.

The V and J genes are TRBV4-3 and TRBJ1-2; 8 bases agree with TRBD1. Germline CDR1 reads LGHNA; CDR2 reads YSLEER. The CDR3 spans 14 residues. The ends lost 1 base at V and 8 bases at J; junction bases unmatched: 6. The CDR3 protein is CASSQVSGTGGYTF. For the CDR3, the DNA is TGCGCCAGCAGCCAAGTTTCGGGGACAGGCGGCTACACCTTC.

V is TRBV5-1 and J is TRBJ2-1; D is undetermined. Germline V gene data show CDR1 as SGHRS and CDR2 as YFSETQ. Trimming pared 0 bases from V and 6 bases from J, leaving 10 bases between. The CDR3 consists of 14 residues. This chain's CDR3 is CASSLASAGNEQFF. The CDR3 DNA is TGCGCCAGCAGCTTGGCATCGGCAGGCAATGAGCAGTTCTTC.

The J gene is TRBJ1-3, the V gene TRBV5-1; perhaps TRBD1 as D (6 bases). Trimming left V 2 bases short and J 4 bases short, with 13 bases between. Germline lookup yields CDR1 SGHRS and CDR2 YFSETQ. The CDR3 totals 15 residues. Here the CDR3 reads CASSFGGRSGNTIYF. The CDR3 DNA sequence: TGCGCCAGCAGCTTCGGGGGGCGTTCAGGAAACACCATATATTTT.

This chain joins TRBV5-4 and TRBJ1-4; D unclear. Trimming removed 0 bases from V and 10 bases from J, with 10 bases in between. This CDR3 spans 13 amino acids. Per the germline V gene, CDR1 is SGHNT and CDR2 is YYREEE (reference sequence). CDR3 in amino acids: CASSLGRDGKLFF. The CDR3 DNA reads TGTGCCAGCAGCTTGGGTCGGGATGGAAAACTGTTTTTT.

The chain links TRBV24-1 to TRBJ2-3; tentatively, D is TRBD1 (6 bases). This CDR3 contains 14 residues. V was shortened by 4 bases and J by 3 bases, with 10 bases between the two germline ends. From germline, CDR1 is KGHDR and CDR2 SFDVKD. The CDR3 sequence is CATSDYRVTDTQYF. As DNA, the CDR3 is TGTGCCACCAGTGACTACAGGGTAACAGATACGCAGTATTTT.